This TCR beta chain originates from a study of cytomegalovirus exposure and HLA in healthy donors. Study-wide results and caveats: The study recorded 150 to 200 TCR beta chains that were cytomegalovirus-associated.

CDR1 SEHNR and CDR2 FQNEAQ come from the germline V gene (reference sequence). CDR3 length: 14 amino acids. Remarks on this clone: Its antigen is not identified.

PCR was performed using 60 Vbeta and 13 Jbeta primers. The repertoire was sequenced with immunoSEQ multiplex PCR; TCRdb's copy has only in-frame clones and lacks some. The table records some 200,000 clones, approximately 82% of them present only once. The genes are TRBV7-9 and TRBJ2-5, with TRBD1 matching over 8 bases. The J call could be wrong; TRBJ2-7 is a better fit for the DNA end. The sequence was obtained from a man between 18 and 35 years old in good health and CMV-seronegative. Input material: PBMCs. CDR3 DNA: TGTGCCAGCAGCTTAGTAGGGACAGGATACGAGCAGTACTTC. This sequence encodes CASSLVGTGYEQYF.